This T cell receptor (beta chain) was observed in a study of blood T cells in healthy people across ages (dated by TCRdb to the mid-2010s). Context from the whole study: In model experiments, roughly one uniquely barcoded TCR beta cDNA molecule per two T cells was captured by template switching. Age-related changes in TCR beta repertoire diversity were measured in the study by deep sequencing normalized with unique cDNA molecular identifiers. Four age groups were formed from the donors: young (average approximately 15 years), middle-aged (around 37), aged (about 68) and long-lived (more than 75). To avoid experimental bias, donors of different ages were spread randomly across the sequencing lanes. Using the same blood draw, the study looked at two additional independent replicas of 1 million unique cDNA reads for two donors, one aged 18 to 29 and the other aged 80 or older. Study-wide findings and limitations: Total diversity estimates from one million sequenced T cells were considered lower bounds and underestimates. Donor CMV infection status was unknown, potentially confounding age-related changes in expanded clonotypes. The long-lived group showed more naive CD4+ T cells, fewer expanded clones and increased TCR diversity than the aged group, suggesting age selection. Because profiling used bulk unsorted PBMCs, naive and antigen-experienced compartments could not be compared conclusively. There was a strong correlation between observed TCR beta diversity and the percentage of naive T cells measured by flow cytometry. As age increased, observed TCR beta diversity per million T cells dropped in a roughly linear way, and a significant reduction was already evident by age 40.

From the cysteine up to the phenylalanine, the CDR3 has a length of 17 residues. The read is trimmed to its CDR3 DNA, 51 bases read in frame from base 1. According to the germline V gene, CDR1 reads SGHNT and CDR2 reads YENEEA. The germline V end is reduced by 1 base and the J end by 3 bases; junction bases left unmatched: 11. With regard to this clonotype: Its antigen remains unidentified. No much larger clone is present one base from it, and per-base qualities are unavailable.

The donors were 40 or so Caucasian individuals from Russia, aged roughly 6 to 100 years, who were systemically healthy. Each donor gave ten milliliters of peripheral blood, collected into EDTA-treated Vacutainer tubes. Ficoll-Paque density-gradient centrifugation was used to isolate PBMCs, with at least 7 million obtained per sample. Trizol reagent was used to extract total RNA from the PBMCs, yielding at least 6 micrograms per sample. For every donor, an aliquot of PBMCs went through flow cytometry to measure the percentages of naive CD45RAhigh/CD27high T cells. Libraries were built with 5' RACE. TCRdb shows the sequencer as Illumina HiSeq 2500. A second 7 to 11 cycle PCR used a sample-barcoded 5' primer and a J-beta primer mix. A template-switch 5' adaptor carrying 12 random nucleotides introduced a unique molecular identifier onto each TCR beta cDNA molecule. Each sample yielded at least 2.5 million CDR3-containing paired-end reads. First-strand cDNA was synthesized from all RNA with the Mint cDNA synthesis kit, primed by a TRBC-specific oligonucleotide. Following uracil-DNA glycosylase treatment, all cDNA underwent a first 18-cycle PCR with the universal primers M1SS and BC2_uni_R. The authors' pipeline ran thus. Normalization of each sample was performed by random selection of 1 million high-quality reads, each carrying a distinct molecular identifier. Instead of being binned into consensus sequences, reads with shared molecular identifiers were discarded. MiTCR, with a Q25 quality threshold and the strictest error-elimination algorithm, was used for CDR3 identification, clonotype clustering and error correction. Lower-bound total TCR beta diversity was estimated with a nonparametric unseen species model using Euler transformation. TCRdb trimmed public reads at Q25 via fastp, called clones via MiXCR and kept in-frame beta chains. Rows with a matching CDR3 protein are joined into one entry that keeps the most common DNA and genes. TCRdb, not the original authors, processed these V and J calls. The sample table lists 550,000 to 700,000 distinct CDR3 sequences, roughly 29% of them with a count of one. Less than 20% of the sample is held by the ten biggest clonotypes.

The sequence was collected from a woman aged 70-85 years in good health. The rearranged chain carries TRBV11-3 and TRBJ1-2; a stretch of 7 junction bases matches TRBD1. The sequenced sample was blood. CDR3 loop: CASSLGMWRGQHYGYTF. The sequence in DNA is TGTGCCAGCAGCTTAGGAATGTGGCGGGGACAGCACTATGGCTACACCTTC.